This entry is about one T cell receptor beta chain. The data belong to a study of shared clonotypes between healthy human individuals. In unsorted samples, genomic DNA was obtained using tens of millions of PBMCs. Repertoires were generated with immunoSEQ multiplex PCR, while TCRdb's copy carries only in-frame clones and drops some. Found here are about 480,000 clones, over 75% of them singletons; the top ten hold 12%. The V gene end was trimmed by 6 bases and the J gene end by 8 bases; junction bases not matched to a gene: 6. The V gene's germline CDR1 is WSHSY and CDR2 SAAADI. This CDR3 has 13 residues.

V and J are TRBV10-2 and TRBJ1-3, with 8 bases identical to TRBD1. The sequence was obtained from a woman aged 40 to 49 in good health. Some clones in this sample may be carry-over from other donors' samples. Sequenced sample: PBMCs. CDR3 sequence: CASRGTGGHTIYF. The CDR3 DNA is TGCGCCAGCAGGGGAACAGGGGGACACACCATATATTTT.